This record concerns one T cell receptor beta chain sequence. The antigen is not known. These data originate in a study of T cells after yellow fever vaccination. Study conclusions and caveats: Abundant bulk-derived clonotypes could contaminate FACS-sorted repertoires. Among all clonotypes, a small share was observed in both CD4 and CD8 compartments. Post-booster repertoires again held most primary-vaccination clones (about 95% CD4, over 80% CD8).

TCRdb used MiXCR to reprocess the 5' RACE reads, holding one entry per CDR3 protein. The table shows hundreds of thousands of distinct CDR3 sequences, with 9% to 15% occurring only once. The germline V gene has CDR1 SGHAT and CDR2 FQNNGV. Between the trimmed V and J ends, which lost 6 bases and 11 bases, there was a span of 23 bases. The CDR3 is made up of 15 amino acids. The sequences come from PBMCs, collected on the day of the yellow fever booster vaccination. The rearrangement links TRBV11-2 to TRBJ2-1, with TRBD2 as a possible D gene (7 bases). The sequence was obtained from a man younger than 40 who received the YFV17D yellow fever vaccine. This chain's CDR3 is CASSGLRGPYAKQFF. The CDR3 coding sequence is TGTGCCAGCAGTGGACTGCGGGGGCCTTACGCGAAGCAGTTCTTC.